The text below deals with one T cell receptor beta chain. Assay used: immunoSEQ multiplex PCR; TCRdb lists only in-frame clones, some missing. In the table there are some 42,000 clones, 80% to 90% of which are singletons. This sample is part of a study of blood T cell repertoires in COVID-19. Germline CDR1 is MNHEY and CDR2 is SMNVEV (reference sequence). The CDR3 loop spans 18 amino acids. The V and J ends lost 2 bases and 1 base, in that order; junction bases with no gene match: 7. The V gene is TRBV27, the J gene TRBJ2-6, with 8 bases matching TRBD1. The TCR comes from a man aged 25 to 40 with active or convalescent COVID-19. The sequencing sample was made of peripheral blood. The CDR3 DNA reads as TGTGCCAGCAGTTTAGAGGCAGGGGGCCCTTCTGGGGCCAACGTCCTGACTTTC. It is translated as CASSLEAGGPSGANVLTF. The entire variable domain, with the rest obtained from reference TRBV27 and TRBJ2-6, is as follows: EAQVTQNPRYLITVTGKKLTVTCSQNMNHEYMSWYRQDPGLGLRQIYYSMNVEVTDKGDVPEGYKVSRKEKRNFPLILESPSPNQTSLYFCASSLEAGGPSGANVLTFGAGSRLTVL.